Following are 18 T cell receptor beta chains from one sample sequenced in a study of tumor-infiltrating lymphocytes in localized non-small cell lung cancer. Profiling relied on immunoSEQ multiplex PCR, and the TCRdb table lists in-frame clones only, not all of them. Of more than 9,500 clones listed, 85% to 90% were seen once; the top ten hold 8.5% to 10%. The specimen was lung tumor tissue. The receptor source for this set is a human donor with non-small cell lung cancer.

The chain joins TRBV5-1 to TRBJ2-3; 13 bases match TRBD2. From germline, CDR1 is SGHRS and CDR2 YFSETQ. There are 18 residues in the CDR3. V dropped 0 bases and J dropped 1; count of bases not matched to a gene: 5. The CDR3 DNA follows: TGCGCCAGCAGCTTGGAACTAGCGGGAGGGCCAGGCACAGATACGCAGTATTTT. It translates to CASSLELAGGPGTDTQYF.

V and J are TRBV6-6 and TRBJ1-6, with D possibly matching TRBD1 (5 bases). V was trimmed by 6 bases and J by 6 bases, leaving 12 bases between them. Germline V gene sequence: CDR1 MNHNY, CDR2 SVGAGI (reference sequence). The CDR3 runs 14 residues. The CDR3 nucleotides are TGTGCCAGCAGACCCGACAGCGTTAATTCACCCCTCCACTTT. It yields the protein CASRPDSVNSPLHF.

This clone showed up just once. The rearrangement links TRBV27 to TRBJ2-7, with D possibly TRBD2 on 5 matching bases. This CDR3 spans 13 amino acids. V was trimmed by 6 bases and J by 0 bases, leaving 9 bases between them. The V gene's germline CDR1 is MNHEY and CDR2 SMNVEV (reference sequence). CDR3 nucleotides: TGTGCCAGCAGACCGGACTTCTCCTACGAGCAGTACTTC. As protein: CASRPDFSYEQYF.

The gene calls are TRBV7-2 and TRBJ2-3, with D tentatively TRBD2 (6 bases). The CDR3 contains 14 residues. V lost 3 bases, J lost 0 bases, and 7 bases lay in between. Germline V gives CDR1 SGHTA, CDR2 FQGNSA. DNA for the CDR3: TGTGCCAGCAGCTTCGGGACTAGCACAGATACGCAGTATTTT. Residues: CASSFGTSTDTQYF.

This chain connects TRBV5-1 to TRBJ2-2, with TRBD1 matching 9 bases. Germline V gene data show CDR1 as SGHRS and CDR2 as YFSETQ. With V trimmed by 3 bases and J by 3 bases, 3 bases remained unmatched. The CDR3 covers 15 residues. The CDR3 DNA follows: TGCGCCAGCAGCTACCGGACAGGGGACACCGGGGAGCTGTTTTTT. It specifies CASSYRTGDTGELFF.

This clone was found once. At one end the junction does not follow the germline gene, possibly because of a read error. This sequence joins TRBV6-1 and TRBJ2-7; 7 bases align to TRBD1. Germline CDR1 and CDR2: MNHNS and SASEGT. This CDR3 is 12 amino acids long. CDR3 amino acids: CASSELKGAFSF. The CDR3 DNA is TGTGCCAGCAGTGAATTAAAGGGGGCCTTTTCCTTC.

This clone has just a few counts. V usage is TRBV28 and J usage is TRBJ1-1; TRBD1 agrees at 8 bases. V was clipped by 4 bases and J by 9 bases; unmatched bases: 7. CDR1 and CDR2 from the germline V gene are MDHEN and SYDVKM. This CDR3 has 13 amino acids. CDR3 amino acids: CASSSPGQGKAFF. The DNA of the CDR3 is TGTGCCAGCAGTTCCCCCGGACAGGGTAAAGCTTTCTTT.

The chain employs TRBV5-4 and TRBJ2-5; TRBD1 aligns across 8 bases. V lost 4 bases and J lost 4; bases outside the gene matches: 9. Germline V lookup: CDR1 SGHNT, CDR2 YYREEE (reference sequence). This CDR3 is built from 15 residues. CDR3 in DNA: TGTGCCAGCAGCCCCCAACGGACAGGGTTAGAGACCCAGTACTTC. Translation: CASSPQRTGLETQYF.

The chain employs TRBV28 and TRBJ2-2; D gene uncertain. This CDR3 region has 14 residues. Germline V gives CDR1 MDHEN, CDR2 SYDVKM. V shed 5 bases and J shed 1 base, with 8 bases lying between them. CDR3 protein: CASSAIQNTGELFF. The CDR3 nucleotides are TGTGCCAGCAGTGCCATCCAGAACACCGGGGAGCTGTTTTTT.

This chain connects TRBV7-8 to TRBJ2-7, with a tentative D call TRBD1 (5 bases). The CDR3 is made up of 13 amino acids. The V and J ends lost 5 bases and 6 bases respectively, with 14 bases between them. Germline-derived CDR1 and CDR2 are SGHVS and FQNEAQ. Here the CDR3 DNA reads TGTGCCAGCAGCCCGACGCAGGGATCCGAGCAGTACTTC. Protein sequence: CASSPTQGSEQYF.

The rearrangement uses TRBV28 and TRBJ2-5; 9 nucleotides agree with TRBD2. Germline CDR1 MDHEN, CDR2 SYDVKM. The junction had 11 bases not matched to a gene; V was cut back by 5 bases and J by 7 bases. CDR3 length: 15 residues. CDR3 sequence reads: CASSPFSGRGVTQYF. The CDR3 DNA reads TGTGCCAGCAGTCCATTTAGCGGGAGAGGGGTGACCCAGTACTTC.

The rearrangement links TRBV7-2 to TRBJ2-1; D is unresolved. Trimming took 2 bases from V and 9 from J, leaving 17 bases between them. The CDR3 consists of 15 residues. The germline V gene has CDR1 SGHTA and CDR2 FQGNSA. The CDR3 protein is CASSLLSRSAGEQFF. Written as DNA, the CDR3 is TGTGCCAGCAGCTTATTGTCAAGATCAGCAGGTGAGCAGTTCTTC.

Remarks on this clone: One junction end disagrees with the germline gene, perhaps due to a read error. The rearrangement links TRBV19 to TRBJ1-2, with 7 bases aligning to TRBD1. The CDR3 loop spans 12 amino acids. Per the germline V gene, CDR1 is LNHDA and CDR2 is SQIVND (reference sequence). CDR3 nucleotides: TGTGCCAGCTCGTGGGCGGAGACAGGGCTAATCTTC. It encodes CASSWAETGLIF.

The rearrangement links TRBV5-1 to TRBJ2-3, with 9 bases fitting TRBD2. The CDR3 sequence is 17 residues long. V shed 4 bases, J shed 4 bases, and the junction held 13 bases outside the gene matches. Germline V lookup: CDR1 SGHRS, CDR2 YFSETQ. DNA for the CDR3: TGCGCCAGCAGCCCCGGCCGGAGGCGGGAGGGGGCAGATACGCAGTATTTT. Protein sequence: CASSPGRRREGADTQYF.

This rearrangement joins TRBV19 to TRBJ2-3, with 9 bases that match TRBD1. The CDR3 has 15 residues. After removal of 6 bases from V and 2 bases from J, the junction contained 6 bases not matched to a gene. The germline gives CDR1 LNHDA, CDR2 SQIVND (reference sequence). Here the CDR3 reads CASRDRGSFTDTQYF. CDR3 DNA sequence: TGTGCCAGTAGGGACAGGGGTAGTTTCACAGATACGCAGTATTTT.

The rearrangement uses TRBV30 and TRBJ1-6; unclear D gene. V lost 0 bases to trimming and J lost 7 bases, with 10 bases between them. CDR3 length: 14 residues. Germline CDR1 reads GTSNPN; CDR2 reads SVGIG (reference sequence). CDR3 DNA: TGTGCCTGGAGTGTACCGGGAGGGAATTCACCCCTCCACTTT. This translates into CAWSVPGGNSPLHF.

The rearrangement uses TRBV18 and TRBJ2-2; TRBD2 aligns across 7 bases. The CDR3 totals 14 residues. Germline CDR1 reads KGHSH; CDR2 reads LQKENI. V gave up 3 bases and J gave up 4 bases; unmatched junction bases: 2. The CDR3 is CASSPTSFTGELFF. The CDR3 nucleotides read TGTGCCAGCTCACCGACTAGCTTCACCGGGGAGCTGTTTTTT.

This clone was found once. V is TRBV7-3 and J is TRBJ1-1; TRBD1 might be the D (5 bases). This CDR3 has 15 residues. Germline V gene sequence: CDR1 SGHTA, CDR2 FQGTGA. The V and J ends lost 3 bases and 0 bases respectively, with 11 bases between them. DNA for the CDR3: TGTGCCAGCAGCTTGGGGGGGTTCATGAACACTGAAGCTTTCTTT. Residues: CASSLGGFMNTEAFF.